One and the same sample provided the 17 T cell receptor gamma chains below, sequenced in a study of Vδ1+ human thymocytes. Overall study findings and caveats: Thymic TRG and TRD repertoires appeared highly polyclonal, with Gaussian CDR3 length distributions.

The template was reverse-transcribed extracted RNA. Pooled V-gene forward primers with one constant-region reverse primer generated the CDR3 amplicons by multiplex PCR. TCRdb reanalyzed the multiplex PCR reads using CATT. The sample records 9,000 or so gamma-chain clones, less than 60% being singletons. Their cognate antigens are unknown. Sequenced material: Vdelta1+ gamma-delta thymocytes from the thymus. The subset is: FACS-sorted CD3+ TCRalphabeta- TCRVdelta1+ TCRVdelta2- thymocytes. These receptors were collected from a girl less than two years old who had congenital heart surgery.

This clone was counted between two and nine times. The chain has TRGV3 and TRGJ1 or TRGJ2. CDR3 length: 13 residues. The germline CDR1 and CDR2 sequences are VTNTFY and YDVSTARD (reference sequence). V trimming: 0 bases; J trimming: 6 bases; junction bases outside the gene matches: 5. The CDR3 protein is CATWDRLGYKKLF. The CDR3 region has the DNA TGTGCCACCTGGGACAGGCTTGGTTATAAGAAACTCTTT.

This clone was seen only a few times. J is TRGJ1 or TRGJ2 and V is TRGV8. TCRdb gives no J gene; it was assigned here by matching the DNA to germline. CDR1 VENAVY and CDR2 YDSYNSRV come from the germline V gene. V dropped 2 bases and J dropped 6; count of bases not matched to a gene: 4. This CDR3 has 12 residues. The CDR3 region is CATWDTGYKKLF. Here the CDR3 DNA reads TGTGCCACCTGGGATACTGGTTATAAGAAACTCTTT.

The V and J genes are TRGV9 and TRGJP. TCRdb supplies no J gene; here it was assigned by aligning the nucleotide sequence to germline. CDR1 is GITISATS and CDR2 is ISYDGTV in the germline V gene (reference sequence). Unmatched junction bases numbered 13, after V lost 0 bases and J lost 8 bases. CDR3 length: 19 residues. In DNA, the CDR3 is TGTGCCTTGTGGGAGGTGCTCCAACCAGGGAAGTTGGGCAAAAAAATCAAGGTATTT. Translation gives CALWEVLQPGKLGKKIKVF.

In its sample, this clone was seen a few times. Other DNA sequences in the same sample also yield this CDR3. The chain recombines TRGV2 with TRGJP2. TCRdb is silent on the J gene; assignment here came from matching the DNA to germline. The CDR3 sequence is 12 residues long. The germline V gene has CDR1 EGSNGY and CDR2 YDSYNSKV. Germline trimming cut 1 base from V and 8 bases from J; bases unmatched to any gene: 1. CDR3 in DNA: TGTGCCACCTGGGACGGCGATTGGATCAAGACGTTT. Its protein is CATWDGDWIKTF.

This clone has just one count. The V gene is TRGV9, the J gene TRGJP. TCRdb is silent on the J gene; assignment here came from matching the DNA to germline. CDR1 is GITISATS and CDR2 is ISYDGTV in the germline V gene (reference sequence). The CDR3 runs to 15 residues. Unmatched junction bases numbered 6, after V lost 6 bases and J lost 7 bases. The CDR3, as DNA: TGTGCCTTGTGGCGCCGGGAGTTGGGCAAAAAAATCAAGGTATTT. It encodes CALWRRELGKKIKVF.

J is TRGJ1 or TRGJ2 and V is TRGV9. No J segment appears in TCRdb, so it was assigned here by matching the sequence to germline. V lost 3 bases, J lost 9 bases, and 5 bases stayed unmatched. Germline lookup yields CDR1 GITISATS and CDR2 ISYDGTV (reference sequence). The CDR3 spans 11 residues. In DNA, the CDR3 is TGTGCCTTGTGGGAGTCCCCTAAGAAACTCTTT. As protein: CALWESPKKLF.

In this sample, this clone turned up a few times. The chain combines TRGV4 with TRGJ1 or TRGJ2. Per germline, CDR1 EGSTGY and CDR2 YDSYTSSV. Trimming took 6 bases from V and 3 from J; bases not matched to a gene: 2. CDR3 length equals 11 residues. CDR3 nucleotides: TGTGCCACCTGGTTTTATTATAAGAAACTCTTT. This translates into CATWFYYKKLF.

About this clone itself: A junction end diverges from the germline sequence, so it may reflect a read error. The rearrangement uses TRGV2 and TRGJ1 or TRGJ2. TCRdb does not report a J gene; here it was assigned by matching the DNA to germline references. Germline CDR1 and CDR2: EGSNGY and YDSYNSKV. CDR3 size: 11 residues. The CDR3 DNA sequence: TGTGCCGCCTGGGACGGGCTAGGGAAACTCTTT. Amino acids: CAAWDGLGKLF.

The chain is built from TRGV9 and TRGJ1 or TRGJ2. Matching the DNA to germline supplied the J gene, which TCRdb does not give. The CDR3 consists of 14 residues. CDR1 is GITISATS, CDR2 ISYDGTV, per germline (reference sequence). Trimming removed 3 bases from V and 5 bases from J; junction bases left unmatched: 10. Here the CDR3 DNA reads TGTGCCTTGTGGGAGTATATTTTAGATTATAAGAAACTCTTT. It encodes CALWEYILDYKKLF.

In its sample, this clone was seen a few times. The chain recombines TRGV8 with TRGJ1 or TRGJ2. Since TCRdb gives no J gene, matching the DNA to germline was used here to assign it. Germline V gene sequence: CDR1 VENAVY, CDR2 YDSYNSRV. CDR3 length equals 11 residues. V gave up 2 bases and J gave up 12 bases; unmatched junction bases: 7. The CDR3 nucleotides read TGTGCCACCTGGGATAAGCGGGGGAAACTCTTT. The encoded protein is CATWDKRGKLF.

J is TRGJ1 or TRGJ2 and V is TRGV9. The CDR3 covers 13 residues. V trimming: 7 bases; J trimming: 6 bases; junction bases outside the gene matches: 12. In germline, CDR1 is GITISATS, CDR2 ISYDGTV (reference sequence). CDR3 coding DNA: TGTGCCTTGTGTCCCCCACCCTGTTATAAGAAACTCTTT. Translation gives CALCPPPCYKKLF.

The chain is built from TRGV4 and TRGJ1 or TRGJ2. The J gene, not given by TCRdb, was assigned here from a germline match of the nucleotide sequence. With 5 bases clipped from V and 3 bases from J, the junction kept 10 bases outside the gene matches. The CDR3 runs to 14 residues. The germline V gene has CDR1 EGSTGY and CDR2 YDSYTSSV. CDR3 loop: CATWAGRTYYKKLF. CDR3 DNA sequence: TGTGCCACCTGGGCCGGCAGAACTTATTATAAGAAACTCTTT.

In its sample, this clone was seen a few times. The same CDR3 arises from other DNA sequences in this sample as well. V is TRGV2 and J is TRGJP2. The J gene, missing from TCRdb, was assigned here through DNA to germline matching. The germline CDR1 and CDR2 sequences are EGSNGY and YDSYNSKV. J gave up 4 bases and V 1 base, and 0 bases lay outside the gene matches. This CDR3 comprises 13 residues. Written as DNA, the CDR3 is TGTGCCACCTGGGACGGTAGTGATTGGATCAAGACGTTT. This codes for CATWDGSDWIKTF.

V usage is TRGV3 and J usage is TRGJ1 or TRGJ2. J was trimmed by 3 bases and V by 3 bases; bases with no gene match: 5. From germline, CDR1 is VTNTFY and CDR2 YDVSTARD (reference sequence). CDR3 length: 13 residues. For the CDR3, the DNA is TGTGCCACCTGGGACGGATCTTATTATAAGAAACTCTTT. It encodes CATWDGSYYKKLF.

V gene TRGV5 combines with J gene TRGJ1 or TRGJ2. No J gene is reported in TCRdb; it was inferred here by comparing the DNA with germline. The CDR3 is made up of 13 amino acids. From germline, CDR1 is VINAFY and CDR2 YDVSNSKD. J lost 9 bases, V lost 3 bases, and 11 bases had no gene match. The DNA for the CDR3 is TGTGCCACCTGGGACGGGTCAAATGTTAAGAAACTCTTT. It is translated as CATWDGSNVKKLF.

This chain uses TRGV4 with TRGJ1 or TRGJ2. The junction had 8 bases not matched to a gene; V was cut back by 3 bases and J by 12 bases. From germline, CDR1 is EGSTGY and CDR2 YDSYTSSV. This CDR3 is built from 11 residues. DNA for the CDR3: TGTGCCACCTGGGATCAGGCTGCGAAACTCTTT. This codes for CATWDQAAKLF.

For this clone: A much larger clone lies a single base off, so this may be a read error. Other DNA sequences from this sample encode an identical CDR3 as well. The chain employs TRGV5 and TRGJ1 or TRGJ2. Since TCRdb gives no J gene, matching the DNA to germline was used here to assign it. The junction had 5 bases not matched to a gene; V was cut back by 0 bases and J by 12 bases. The CDR3 consists of 11 residues. Germline V gene data show CDR1 as VINAFY and CDR2 as YDVSNSKD. The CDR3 is CATWDRRRKLF. DNA of the CDR3: TGTGCCACCTGGGACAGGCGGCGGAAACTCTTT.